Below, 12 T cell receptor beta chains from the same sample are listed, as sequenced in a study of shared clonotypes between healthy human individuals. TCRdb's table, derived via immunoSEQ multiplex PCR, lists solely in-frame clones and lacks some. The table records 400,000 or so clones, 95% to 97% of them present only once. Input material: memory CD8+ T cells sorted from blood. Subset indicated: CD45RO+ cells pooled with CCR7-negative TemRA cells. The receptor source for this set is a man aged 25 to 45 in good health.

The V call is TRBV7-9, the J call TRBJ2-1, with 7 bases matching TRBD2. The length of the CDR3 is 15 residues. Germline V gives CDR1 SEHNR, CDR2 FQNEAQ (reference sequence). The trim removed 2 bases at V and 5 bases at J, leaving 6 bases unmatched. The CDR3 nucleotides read TGTGCCAGCAGCTTATGGAGCGGGATTCACAATGAGCAGTTCTTC. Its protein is CASSLWSGIHNEQFF.

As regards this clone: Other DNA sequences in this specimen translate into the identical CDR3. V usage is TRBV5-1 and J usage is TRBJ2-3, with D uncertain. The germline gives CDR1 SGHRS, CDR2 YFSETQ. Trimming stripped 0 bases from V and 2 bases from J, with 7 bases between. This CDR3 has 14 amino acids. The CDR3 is CASSLGQNTDTQYF. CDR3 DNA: TGCGCCAGCAGCTTGGGTCAGAACACAGATACGCAGTATTTT.

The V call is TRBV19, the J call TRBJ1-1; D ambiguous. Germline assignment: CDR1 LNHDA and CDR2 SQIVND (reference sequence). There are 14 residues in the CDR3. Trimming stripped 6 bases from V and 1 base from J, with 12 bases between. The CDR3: CASSLGRGNTEAFF. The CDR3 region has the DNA TGTGCCAGTAGCCTGGGCCGAGGGAACACTGAAGCTTTCTTT.

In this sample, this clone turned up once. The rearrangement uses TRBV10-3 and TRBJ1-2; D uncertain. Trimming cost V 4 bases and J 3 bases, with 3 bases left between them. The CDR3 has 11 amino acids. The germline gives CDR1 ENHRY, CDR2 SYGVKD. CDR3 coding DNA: TGTGCCATCAGTGGACACTATGGCTACACCTTC. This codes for CAISGHYGYTF.

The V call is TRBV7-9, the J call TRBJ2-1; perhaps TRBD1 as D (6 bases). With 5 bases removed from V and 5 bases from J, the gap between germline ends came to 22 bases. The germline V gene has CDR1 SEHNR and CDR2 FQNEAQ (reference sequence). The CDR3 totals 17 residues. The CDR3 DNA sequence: TGTGCCAGCAGCGGCGGGCGACCAGGGGCTGGAAACAATGAGCAGTTCTTC. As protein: CASSGGRPGAGNNEQFF.

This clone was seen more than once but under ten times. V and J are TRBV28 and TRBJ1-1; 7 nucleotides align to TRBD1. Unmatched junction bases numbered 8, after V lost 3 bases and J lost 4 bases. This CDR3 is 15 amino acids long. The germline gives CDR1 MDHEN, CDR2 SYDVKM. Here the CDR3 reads CASSLKGQPVTEAFF. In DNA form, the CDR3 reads TGTGCCAGCAGTTTGAAGGGACAGCCGGTCACTGAAGCTTTCTTT.

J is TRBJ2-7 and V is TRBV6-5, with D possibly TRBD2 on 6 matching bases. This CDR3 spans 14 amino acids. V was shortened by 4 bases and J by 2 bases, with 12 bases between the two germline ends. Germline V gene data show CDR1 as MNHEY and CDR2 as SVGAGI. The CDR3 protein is CASSSRLATYEQYF. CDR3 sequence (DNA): TGTGCCAGCAGTTCTCGGCTAGCGACCTACGAGCAGTACTTC.

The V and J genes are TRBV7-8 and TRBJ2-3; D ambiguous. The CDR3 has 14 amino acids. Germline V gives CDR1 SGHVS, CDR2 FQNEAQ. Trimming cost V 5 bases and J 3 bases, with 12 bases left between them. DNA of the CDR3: TGTGCCAGCAGCAAAAGGTGGGATACAGATACGCAGTATTTT. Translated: CASSKRWDTDTQYF.

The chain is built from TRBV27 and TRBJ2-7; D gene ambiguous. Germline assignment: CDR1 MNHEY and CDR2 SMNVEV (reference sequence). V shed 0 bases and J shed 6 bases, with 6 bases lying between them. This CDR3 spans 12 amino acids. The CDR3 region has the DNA TGTGCCAGCAGTTTATCGATGACCGAGCAGTACTTC. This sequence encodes CASSLSMTEQYF.

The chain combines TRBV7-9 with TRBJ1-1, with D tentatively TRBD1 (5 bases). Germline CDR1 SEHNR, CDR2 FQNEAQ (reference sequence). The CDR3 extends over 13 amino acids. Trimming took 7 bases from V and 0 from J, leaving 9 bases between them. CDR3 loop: CASTSGLNTEAFF. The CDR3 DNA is TGTGCCAGCACCTCAGGGTTGAACACTGAAGCTTTCTTT.

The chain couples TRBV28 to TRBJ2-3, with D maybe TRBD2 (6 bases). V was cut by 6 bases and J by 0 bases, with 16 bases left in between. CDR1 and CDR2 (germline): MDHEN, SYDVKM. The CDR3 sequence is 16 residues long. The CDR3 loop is CASSVGSGPSTDTQYF. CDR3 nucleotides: TGTGCCAGCAGCGTAGGAAGCGGGCCTAGCACAGATACGCAGTATTTT.

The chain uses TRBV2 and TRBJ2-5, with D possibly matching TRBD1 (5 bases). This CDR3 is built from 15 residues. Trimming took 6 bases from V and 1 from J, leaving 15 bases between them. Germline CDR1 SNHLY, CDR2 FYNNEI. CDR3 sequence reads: CASSALGAPQETQYF. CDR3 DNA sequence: TGTGCCAGCAGCGCCTTAGGGGCCCCCCAAGAGACCCAGTACTTC.